This T cell receptor beta chain was sequenced in a study of shared clonotypes between healthy human individuals. Notes on the study in general: Apart from blood, nothing was sampled; tissue repertoires likely differ. Genetic and exposure-history diversity was limited by the few donors.

Concerning this clone itself: What it recognizes is unknown.

Those who donated, Caucasian adults without exception, all lived in Nashville, Tennessee. In the authors' workflow: Filtering differed for immunoSEQ, which gave only junction sequences without quality scores. Clones were sequenced by immunoSEQ multiplex PCR, and TCRdb holds only the in-frame ones, with some missing. That table furnishes V, J and clone size, whereas the DNA furnished D and trimming. The repertoire has some 1.1 million clones, 77% of them found once; the top ten carry roughly 0.9%. Trimming stripped 2 bases from V and 7 bases from J, with 14 bases between. Germline assignment: CDR1 LGHNA and CDR2 YNFKEQ. This CDR3 region has 15 residues.

The TCR originated in a man between 18 and 29 years old in good health. Some clones in this sample may be carry-over from other donors' samples. Sequenced: memory CD4+ T cells from PBMCs. The sample's subset: CD45RA-negative fraction. This chain links TRBV4-2 with TRBJ1-4, with D possibly matching TRBD1 (5 bases). The CDR3 loop reads CASSQPSGLGEKLFF. In DNA form, the CDR3 reads TGTGCCAGCAGCCAACCCTCGGGACTGGGTGAAAAACTGTTTTTT.